This T cell receptor (beta chain) was recovered during a study of shared clonotypes between healthy human individuals (dated by TCRdb to 2019 to 2021). For the wider study: Three men and a couple of women, aged 18 to 49 years, made up the cohort. Per donor, three plates each were used for CD4 naive and CD4 memory, two for CD8 naive, and one for CD8 memory. To estimate repertoire size and how much clonotypes are shared between individuals, the study performed deep sequencing of blood TCR repertoires from a few healthy adults. Different laboratories and diverse techniques were used to prepare libraries and sequence TCR repertoires, to increase sequencing depth and limit assay-specific biases. Leukapheresis yielded between about 0.9 and 10 billion PBMCs per donor. The paper's findings and limits, for the study overall: Across a handful of donors, about 5% of naive CD4, over 3% of naive CD8, 2.3% of memory CD4, and over 0.35% of memory CD8 clonotypes were shared. Estimated clonotype richness was generally larger for naive than for memory subsets. Sampling was restricted to blood, and TCR repertoires in tissues likely differ from the TCR repertoires found in blood. The genetic and exposure-history diversity represented was limited by the small number of donors. Pairwise subsampling indicated that sequencing depth was expected to affect the degree of clonotype sharing among donors. Rarefaction of sorted-subset datasets indicated incomplete sequencing despite the large sequencing depth. Clonotypes shared by all four sorted-subset donors showed higher generation probabilities than non-shared clonotypes.

As concerns this clone: Its antigen remains undetermined. Base qualities are not at hand, and no much larger clone is one base apart. The sample holds other DNA sequences that translate to the same CDR3.

Using the deep immunoSEQ assay, TCR CDR3 regions were amplified from genomic DNA by multiplex PCR. Extracted genomic DNA from each cell subset was spread evenly across all wells of several immunoSEQ 96-well plates, with each plate serving as a replicate. Each replicate PCR for sorted subsets received about 200 ng genomic DNA, equal to 30,000 or so T cell genomes. Purified libraries were measured with a Qubit 3.0 fluorometer, size-checked on a Bioanalyzer 2100, and measured again with the KAPA Library Quantification kit. A separate single-read 150-cycle Illumina NextSeq 550 flow cell was used to sequence each immunoSEQ 96-well plate. Concerning the study's data processing: Because the immunoSEQ output held only junctional sequences and lacked quality scores, the filtering could not match the filtering applied to full-length reads. To assign V/J genes and CDR3, sequences were annotated against IMGT germline references using PyIR, a Python wrapper for IgBLAST v1.9. Any read was removed if the V/J assignment was weak (E-value above 1e-6), the CDR3 was missing, or the read contained stop codons, out-of-frame junctions, or ambiguous translated residues. A V3J clonotype was defined by an identical inferred V gene, J gene, and CDR3 amino acid sequence. Percentage overlap between repertoires was computed as shared unique clonotypes divided by the size of the smaller repertoire. Three approaches were used to assess repertoire richness: RTK rarefaction, the Chao1 estimator, and Recon v2.1 estimates of unobserved clonotypes. Generation probabilities for all TCRbeta clonotypes obtained by the gDNA method from several donors were computed using OLGA. TCRdb carries this immuneACCESS record with in-frame sequences only. Its versions omit some clonotypes, under half of them owing to an unresolved V gene in the studies checked, with the rest unexplained. V, J and clone size are taken as reported in that table, and D and trimming were inferred from the DNA itself. A total of more than 1.2 million clones appear in this sample, around 98.5% of them only once. In total, the top ten clones hold over 0.3% of the sample.

Healthy HIV-negative adults with no recently reported acute infections or vaccinations were included as donors. All donors were Caucasian adults living in Nashville, Tennessee, USA. Magnetic negative selection was used to enrich CD4+ T cells, after which naive cells were positively selected on CD45RA and the negative fraction became the memory subset. Blood was obtained by leukapheresis, after which PBMCs were separated by Ficoll-Histopaque density gradient centrifugation and cryopreserved in liquid nitrogen vapor phase. Analytical flow cytometry was used to check the purity and quantity of every magnetically sorted T cell population. Genomic DNA was isolated from every sorted fraction and measured by UV absorbance on a Nanodrop 2000c. The germline V gene provides CDR1 SNHLY and CDR2 FYNNEI. Cut back by 6 bases and 2 bases, the V and J ends lie 8 bases apart. Reading from cysteine to phenylalanine, the CDR3 counts 12 amino acids. Just CDR3 DNA is preserved here, 36 bases in frame from base 1.

The sequencing sample was made of naive CD4+ T cells sorted from blood. What the cell subset or site label conveys for this sample: CD45RA+ positively selected. The TCR sequence derives from a man in his thirties or forties in good health. The chain links TRBV2 with TRBJ2-7; the D gene assignment is perhaps TRBD1 or TRBD2, with each matching 6 bases. At the DNA level, the sequence is TGTGCCAGCAGCGGGGGCCCCTACGAGCAGTACTTC. Translation gives CASSGGPYEQYF.